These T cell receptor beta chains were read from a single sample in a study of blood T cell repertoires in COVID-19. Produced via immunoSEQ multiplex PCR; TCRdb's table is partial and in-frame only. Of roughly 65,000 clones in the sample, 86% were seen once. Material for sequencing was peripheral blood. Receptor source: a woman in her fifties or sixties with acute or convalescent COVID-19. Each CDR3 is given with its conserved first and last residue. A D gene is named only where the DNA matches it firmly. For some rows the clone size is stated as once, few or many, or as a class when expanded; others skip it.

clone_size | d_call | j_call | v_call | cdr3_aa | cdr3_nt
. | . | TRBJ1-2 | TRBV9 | CASSPRGGANYGYTF | TGTGCCAGCAGCCCCCGTGGAGGGGCGAACTATGGCTACACCTTC
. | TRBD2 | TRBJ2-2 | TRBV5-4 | CASSFQRTSGTGELFF | TGTGCCAGCAGCTTTCAACGGACTAGCGGGACCGGGGAGCTGTTTTTT
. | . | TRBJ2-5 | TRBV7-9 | CASSYLANRETQYF | TGTGCCAGCAGCTATTTAGCCAATCGAGAGACCCAGTACTTC
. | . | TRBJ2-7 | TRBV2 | CASRGDINYEQYF | TGTGCCAGCAGGGGGGACATCAACTACGAGCAGTACTTC
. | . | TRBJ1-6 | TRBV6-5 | CASSYSGLTSPLHF | TGTGCCAGCAGTTACTCGGGACTGACCTCACCCCTCCACTTT
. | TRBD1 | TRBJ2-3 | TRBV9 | CASSPRTGTDTQYF | TGTGCCAGCAGCCCTCGGACAGGGACAGATACGCAGTATTTT
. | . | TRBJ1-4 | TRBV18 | CASSPGGEKLFF | TGTGCCAGCTCACCGGGAGGTGAAAAACTGTTTTTT
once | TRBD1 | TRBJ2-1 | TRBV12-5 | CASGLVLGQGVLGRYNEQFF | TGTGCTAGTGGTTTGGTGCTTGGGCAGGGGGTCCTCGGACGTTACAATGAGCAGTTCTTC
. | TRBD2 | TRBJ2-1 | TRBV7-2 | CASSPSGGVYNEQFF | TGTGCCAGCAGCCCTAGCGGGGGGGTCTACAATGAGCAGTTCTTC
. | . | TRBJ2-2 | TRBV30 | CARQGGLGENTGELFF | TGTGCCCGCCAAGGGGGTCTGGGGGAGAACACCGGGGAGCTGTTTTTT
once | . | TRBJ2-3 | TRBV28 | CASSLAGVDLGSWADTQYF | TGTGCCAGCAGTTTGGCAGGGGTCGACCTTGGGTCATGGGCGGATACGCAGTATTTT
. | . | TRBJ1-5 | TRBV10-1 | CASSAGLYQPQHF | TGCGCCAGCAGTGCAGGGTTATATCAGCCCCAGCATTTT
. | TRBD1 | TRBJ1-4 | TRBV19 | CASRKATGTGGEKLFF | TGTGCTAGTCGTAAAGCCACCGGGACAGGGGGTGAAAAACTGTTTTTT
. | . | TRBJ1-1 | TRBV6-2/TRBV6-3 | CASSYVPGRGNTEAFF | TGTGCCAGCAGTTATGTCCCAGGGCGAGGGAACACTGAAGCTTTCTTT
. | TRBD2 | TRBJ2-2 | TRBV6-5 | CASFPTSGVTGELFF | TGTGCCAGCTTTCCCACTAGCGGAGTCACCGGGGAGCTGTTTTTT
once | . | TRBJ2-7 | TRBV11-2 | CASSTTSYEQYF | TGTGCCAGCAGCACAACTAGCTACGAGCAGTACTTC
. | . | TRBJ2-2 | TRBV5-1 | CASSGRSGAINTGELFF | TGCGCCAGCAGCGGAAGATCAGGGGCTATTAACACCGGGGAGCTGTTTTTT
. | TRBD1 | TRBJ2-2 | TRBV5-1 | CASSRRTGRANTGELFF | TGCGCCAGCAGCCGACGGACAGGGCGGGCGAACACCGGGGAGCTGTTTTTT
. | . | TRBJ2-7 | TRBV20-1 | CSGEIEYEQYF | TGCAGCGGGGAAATTGAGTACGAGCAGTACTTC
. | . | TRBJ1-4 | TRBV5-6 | CASSRRVVTNEKLFF | TGTGCCAGCAGCCGCCGGGTCGTCACTAATGAAAAACTGTTTTTT
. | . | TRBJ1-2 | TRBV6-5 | CASRAIYGYTF | TGTGCCAGCAGAGCAATTTATGGCTACACCTTC
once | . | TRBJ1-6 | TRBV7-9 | CASSEDRASYNSPLHF | TGTGCCAGCAGCGAGGACAGAGCCTCCTATAATTCACCCCTCCACTTT
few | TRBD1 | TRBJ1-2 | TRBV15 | CATSLQGVFDVSYGYTF | TGTGCCACCAGCTTGCAGGGGGTATTCGACGTTTCCTATGGCTACACCTTC
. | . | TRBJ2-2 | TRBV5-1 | CASSFSRVDTGELFF | TGCGCCAGCAGCTTTAGCAGGGTAGACACCGGGGAGCTGTTTTTT
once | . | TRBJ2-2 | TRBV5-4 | CASSFDRKGTTGELFF | TGTGCCAGCAGCTTCGACAGAAAGGGAACCACCGGGGAGCTGTTTTTT
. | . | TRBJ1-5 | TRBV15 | CATAEGGYSNQPQHF | TGTGCCACCGCGGAGGGGGGGTATAGCAATCAGCCCCAGCATTTT
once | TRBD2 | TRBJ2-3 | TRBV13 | CASSRAGASTDTQYF | TGTGCCAGCAGCCGAGCGGGGGCGAGCACAGATACGCAGTATTTT
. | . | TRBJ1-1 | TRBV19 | CASSIYSGGKNTEAFF | TGTGCCAGTAGTATTTATTCCGGGGGGAAGAACACTGAAGCTTTCTTT
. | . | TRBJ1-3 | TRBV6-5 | CASSSSSGAGNTIYF | TGTGCCAGCAGTTCCTCGTCAGGGGCTGGAAACACCATATATTTT
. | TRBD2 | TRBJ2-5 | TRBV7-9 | CASSLGIAGELQETQYF | TGTGCCAGCAGCTTAGGGATAGCGGGAGAGCTACAAGAGACCCAGTACTTC
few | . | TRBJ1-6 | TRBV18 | CASSPEQGNSPLHF | TGTGCCAGCTCACCCGAACAGGGAAATTCACCCCTCCACTTT
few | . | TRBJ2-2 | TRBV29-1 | CSVLPSVSGELFF | TGCAGCGTTCTCCCCTCGGTCTCCGGGGAGCTGTTTTTT